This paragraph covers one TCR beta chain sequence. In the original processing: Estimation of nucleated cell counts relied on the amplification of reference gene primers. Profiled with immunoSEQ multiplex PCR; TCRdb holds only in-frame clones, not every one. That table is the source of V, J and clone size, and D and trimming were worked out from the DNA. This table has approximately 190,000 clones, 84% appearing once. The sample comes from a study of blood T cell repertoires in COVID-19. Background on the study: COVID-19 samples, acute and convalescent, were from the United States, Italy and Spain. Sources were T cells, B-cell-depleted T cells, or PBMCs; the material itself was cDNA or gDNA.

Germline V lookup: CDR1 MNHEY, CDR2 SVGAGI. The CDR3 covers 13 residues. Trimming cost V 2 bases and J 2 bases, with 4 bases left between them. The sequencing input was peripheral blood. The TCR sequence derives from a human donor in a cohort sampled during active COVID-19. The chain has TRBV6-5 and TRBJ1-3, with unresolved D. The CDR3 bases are TGTGCCAGCAGTTACCCCACTGGAAACACCATATATTTT. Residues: CASSYPTGNTIYF.